The 2 T cell receptor beta chains presented below share a single source sample, sequenced in a study of blood T cell repertoires in COVID-19. Only in-frame clones appear in the TCRdb table, and some are missing; sequencing was by immunoSEQ multiplex PCR. The sample carries about 250,000 clones, roughly 80% recorded once. Sequencing was performed on peripheral blood. Receptors originate from an elderly man with acute or convalescent COVID-19.

CDR3 protein: CASSLSRDRPDTIYF. DNA for the CDR3: TGCGCCAGCAGCTTGTCGCGGGACAGGCCTGACACCATATATTTT. This chain joins TRBV5-1 and TRBJ1-3; TRBD1 matches 8 bases. Germline loops: CDR1 SGHRS, CDR2 YFSETQ. The CDR3 is made up of 15 amino acids. V lost 1 base and J lost 8; bases outside the gene matches: 8.

The V call is TRBV5-6, the J call TRBJ1-6; D not certain. This CDR3 spans 15 amino acids. The germline V gene has CDR1 SGHDT and CDR2 YYEEEE. Trimming removed 0 bases from V and 3 bases from J, with 7 bases in between. CDR3 loop: CASSLGHLYNSPLHF. The CDR3, as DNA: TGTGCCAGCAGCTTGGGACACCTCTATAATTCACCCCTCCACTTT.